These 14 T cell receptor beta chains were all obtained from the same sample, sequenced in a study of cytotoxic CD8 clonotypes in ibrutinib-treated CLL. Assay: immunoSEQ multiplex PCR; the TCRdb copy retains only in-frame clones and omits some. This sample carries around 92,000 clones, more than 70% of them seen once, and the ten largest clones take 20% to 25%. Source: PBMCs, taken after 24 months of ibrutinib treatment. The receptors were gathered from a human donor with chronic lymphocytic leukemia.

V is TRBV6-1 and J is TRBJ2-7; D is possibly TRBD1 (5 bases). V lost 3 bases to trimming and J lost 2 bases, with 11 bases between them. The CDR3 runs 14 residues. Germline loops: CDR1 MNHNS, CDR2 SASEGT. The CDR3 bases are TGTGCCAGCAGTGATCGCTCGGACACCTACGAGCAGTACTTC. Encoded protein: CASSDRSDTYEQYF.

This clone was picked up one time. J is TRBJ2-7 and V is TRBV6-5; D might be TRBD1 (5 bases). V lost 0 bases and J lost 3, with 9 bases in between. CDR1 and CDR2 from the germline V gene are MNHEY and SVGAGI. This CDR3 is built from 14 residues. Here the CDR3 reads CASSYSQGSYEQYF. CDR3 coding DNA: TGTGCCAGCAGTTACTCCCAGGGAAGCTACGAGCAGTACTTC.

The chain is built from TRBV6-1 and TRBJ1-1; D gene ambiguous. The germline V gene has CDR1 MNHNS and CDR2 SASEGT. The V end lost 6 bases, the J end lost 4 bases, and 9 bases lay between the germline ends. The CDR3 covers 12 residues. In nucleotides, the CDR3 is TGTGCCAGCAGCTTGGTGGGCACTGAAGCTTTCTTT. This sequence encodes CASSLVGTEAFF.

The chain employs TRBV28 and TRBJ2-3; 13 nucleotides align to TRBD2. Losses at the gene ends were 4 bases for V and 4 bases for J; bases not matched to a gene: 5. This CDR3 has 16 amino acids. Germline V gene sequence: CDR1 MDHEN, CDR2 SYDVKM. The CDR3 DNA follows: TGTGCCAGCAGTTATTGGACTAGCGGGAGCTCAGATACGCAGTATTTT. The encoded protein is CASSYWTSGSSDTQYF. The full variable domain, with the rest looked up from reference TRBV28 and TRBJ2-3, is DVKVTQSSRYLVKRTGEKVFLECVQDMDHENMFWYRQDPGLGLRLIYFSYDVKMKEKGDIPEGYSVSREKKERFSLILESASTNQTSMYLCASSYWTSGSSDTQYFGPGTRLTVL.

The gene calls are TRBV4-1 and TRBJ2-2; no clear D gene. The CDR3 is 16 residues long. The V gene's germline CDR1 is MGHRA and CDR2 YSYEKL. The V gene lost 4 bases and the J gene lost 0 bases, with 12 bases spanning the gap. The CDR3: CASSRVGTSNTGELFF. The CDR3 coding sequence is TGCGCCAGCAGCCGCGTCGGAACCTCGAACACCGGGGAGCTGTTTTTT.

This chain joins TRBV19 and TRBJ1-5, with 9 bases lining up with TRBD1. J was trimmed by 7 bases and V by 4 bases; bases with no gene match: 11. CDR3 length: 16 residues. Germline CDR1 is LNHDA and CDR2 is SQIVND (reference sequence). Written as DNA, the CDR3 is TGTGCCAGTAGTAACCCGGGACAGGGAAAGAGGCAGCCCCAGCATTTT. This encodes CASSNPGQGKRQPQHF.

The chain uses TRBV10-3 and TRBJ2-7; TRBD2 matches 13 bases. With V trimmed by 3 bases and J by 7 bases, 6 bases remained unmatched. This CDR3 spans 15 amino acids. CDR1 ENHRY and CDR2 SYGVKD come from the germline V gene. The CDR3 is CAISERTSGSGEQYF. CDR3 coding DNA: TGTGCCATCAGTGAACGGACTAGCGGGAGCGGGGAGCAGTACTTC.

The chain combines TRBV28 with TRBJ1-2; D is possibly TRBD1 (6 bases). The CDR3 has 14 residues. The V end lost 5 bases, the J end lost 2 bases, and 12 bases lay between the germline ends. The germline gives CDR1 MDHEN, CDR2 SYDVKM. CDR3 sequence reads: CASSPGDRNYGYTF. The CDR3 DNA is TGTGCCAGCAGTCCAGGGGACCGGAACTATGGCTACACCTTC.

The rearrangement uses TRBV29-1 and TRBJ2-2; no clear D. V was cut by 6 bases and J by 7 bases, with 15 bases left in between. Germline values: CDR1 SQVTM, CDR2 ANQGSEA. The CDR3 is 13 amino acids. The CDR3 bases are TGCAGCGTGGATCAGGAAACGATCGGGGAGCTGTTTTTT. It is translated as CSVDQETIGELFF.

The chain joins TRBV7-2 to TRBJ2-1, with 9 bases aligning to TRBD2. Germline V gene data show CDR1 as SGHTA and CDR2 as FQGNSA. This CDR3 comprises 15 residues. V shed 4 bases, J shed 10 bases, and the junction held 11 bases outside the gene matches. Here the CDR3 reads CASSSAAGGRREQFF. As DNA, the CDR3 is TGTGCCAGCAGCTCGGCAGCGGGGGGCCGTCGAGAGCAGTTCTTC.

The chain is built from TRBV5-1 and TRBJ1-1; TRBD1 is a possible D gene (5 bases). The V gene's germline CDR1 is SGHRS and CDR2 YFSETQ. The CDR3 is made up of 17 amino acids. V lost 0 bases and J 3 bases, leaving 18 bases between the germline ends. The CDR3 coding sequence is TGCGCCAGCAGCTTGGGGGGCTATATTGGTTGGGACACTGAAGCTTTCTTT. As protein: CASSLGGYIGWDTEAFF.

The chain joins TRBV9 to TRBJ2-1; 8 bases align to TRBD2. Germline values: CDR1 SGDLS, CDR2 YYNGEE. Unmatched junction bases numbered 5, after V lost 0 bases and J lost 0 bases. CDR3 length: 17 residues. For the CDR3, the DNA is TGTGCCAGCAGCGTAGCTTGGACTAGCAGCTCCTACAATGAGCAGTTCTTC. Translated: CASSVAWTSSSYNEQFF.

The chain employs TRBV5-4 and TRBJ2-7; D gene ambiguous. CDR3 length: 14 amino acids. Per germline, CDR1 SGHNT and CDR2 YYREEE (reference sequence). Trimming removed 1 base at V and 0 bases at J, with 8 bases between. DNA of the CDR3: TGTGCCAGCAGCTTGTCCGGCACCTCCTACGAGCAGTACTTC. This sequence encodes CASSLSGTSYEQYF.

This clone was seen once. The V gene is TRBV5-1, the J gene TRBJ2-7; no reliable D call. V lost 0 bases, J lost 6 bases, and 10 bases lay in between. Looked up from germline, CDR1 is SGHRS and CDR2 is YFSETQ. The CDR3 loop spans 13 amino acids. CDR3 region: CASSLDMAFEQYF. The CDR3 region has the DNA TGCGCCAGCAGCTTGGACATGGCGTTCGAGCAGTACTTC. The full variable domain, with the rest looked up from reference TRBV5-1 and TRBJ2-7, is KAGVTQTPRYLIKTRGQQVTLSCSPISGHRSVSWYQQTPGQGLQFLFEYFSETQRNKGNFPGRFSGRQFSNSRSEMNVSTLELGDSALYLCASSLDMAFEQYFGPGTRLTVT.